The clone carrying this T cell receptor beta chain has only one observation. TCRdb keeps only in-frame clones here, not all; method: immunoSEQ multiplex PCR. This table has tens of thousands of clones, approximately 86% appearing once. The data belong to a study of blood T cell repertoires in COVID-19. As for the study in general: The cDNA or gDNA used as material had been derived from T cells, B-cell-depleted T cells, or PBMCs.

The trim removed 5 bases at V and 8 bases at J, leaving 8 bases unmatched. CDR3 length: 15 amino acids. Germline V gene sequence: CDR1 MNHEY, CDR2 SVGEGT. V gene TRBV6-2 or TRBV6-3 combines with J gene TRBJ1-6; TRBD1 matches 8 bases. Sequencing used peripheral blood. The sequence came from a man between 65 and 80 years old with acute or convalescent COVID-19. The CDR3, as DNA: TGTGCCAGCAGTCTCCGCACAGGGGGGGATTCACCCCTCCACTTT. The encoded protein is CASSLRTGGDSPLHF.